The clone carrying this T cell receptor beta chain was detected only a few times. Each CDR3 protein gets one entry after TCRdb re-called the RT-PCR reads with MiXCR. This table has more than 550,000 distinct CDR3 sequences, 13% to 15% appearing once. Input material: memory CD4+ T cells from blood. This sequence originates from a female donor in good health, serving as a healthy control.

CDR3: CASSSGGPRSGANVLTF. CDR3 nucleotides: TGTGCCAGCAGCTCCGGGGGACCGCGCTCTGGGGCCAACGTCCTGACTTTC. The V call is TRBV7-2, the J call TRBJ2-6; weak D call: TRBD2 (6 bases). CDR3 size: 17 residues. The germline V gene has CDR1 SGHTA and CDR2 FQGNSA. V was pared by 4 bases and J by 0 bases, with 13 bases between.